A single sample is the source of the 18 T cell receptor beta chains below, sequenced in a study of T cell changes during pregnancy in multiple sclerosis. Profiled with immunoSEQ multiplex PCR; TCRdb holds only in-frame clones, not every one. This table holds 40,000 to 55,000 clones, 91% found once. Specimen: CD8+ T cells from peripheral blood mononuclear cells, collected after pregnancy. The origin of the receptors is a female donor with multiple sclerosis, enrolled in a pregnancy study.

The chain combines TRBV4-1 with TRBJ2-7; 7 bases align to TRBD2. Germline CDR1 is MGHRA and CDR2 is YSYEKL. Losses at the gene ends were 1 base for V and 1 base for J; bases not matched to a gene: 7. The CDR3 contains 16 residues. The DNA of the CDR3 is TGCGCCAGCAGCCAAGCCGTTGGCGGGAGTTCCTACGAGCAGTACTTC. Translation gives CASSQAVGGSSYEQYF.

This clone turned up a few times. The chain couples TRBV28 to TRBJ2-7; a weak D match, TRBD1 (6 bases). Germline CDR1 reads MDHEN; CDR2 reads SYDVKM. CDR3 length: 13 residues. V was clipped by 3 bases and J by 3 bases, with 9 bases between them. This CDR3 is CASSFDRYYEQYF. The CDR3, as DNA: TGTGCCAGCAGTTTCGACAGGTACTACGAGCAGTACTTC.

J is TRBJ2-3 and V is TRBV7-9; weak D call: TRBD1 (6 bases). Per germline, CDR1 SEHNR and CDR2 FQNEAQ (reference sequence). This CDR3 contains 19 residues. Deletions cut 6 bases from V and 2 bases from J, with 27 bases between. This CDR3 reads CASSHQTDTGSGHTDTQYF. CDR3 coding DNA: TGTGCCAGCAGTCACCAGACTGACACAGGGAGCGGACACACAGATACGCAGTATTTT.

This clone has only one observation. This chain uses TRBV9 with TRBJ2-7, with 9 bases that match TRBD1. The CDR3 consists of 14 residues. Germline values: CDR1 SGDLS, CDR2 YYNGEE. Unmatched junction bases numbered 9, after V lost 7 bases and J lost 4 bases. The CDR3 spells CASGTGTGWYEQYF. As DNA, the CDR3 is TGTGCCAGCGGCACCGGGACAGGGTGGTACGAGCAGTACTTC.

The chain couples TRBV15 to TRBJ2-1; TRBD2 agrees at 9 bases. In germline, CDR1 is LNHNV, CDR2 YYDKDF (reference sequence). Trimming removed 1 base from V and 8 bases from J; junction bases left unmatched: 9. The CDR3 extends over 16 amino acids. The DNA of the CDR3 is TGTGCCACCAGCAGAGGCTTTAGCGGGGGAGCCGATGAGCAGTTCTTC. Protein: CATSRGFSGGADEQFF. Using reference TRBV15 and TRBJ2-1 for the parts outside the CDR3, the full variable domain is DAMVIQNPRYQVTQFGKPVTLSCSQTLNHNVMYWYQQKSSQAPKLLFHYYDKDFNNEADTPDNFQSRRPNTSFCFLDIRSPGLGDTAMYLCATSRGFSGGADEQFFGPGTRLTVL.

The chain carries TRBV12-5 and TRBJ2-7; D not certain. This CDR3 comprises 15 residues. V lost 0 bases to trimming and J lost 6 bases, with 15 bases between them. Germline V CDR1 and CDR2: LGHNT, FRNRAP. The CDR3 spells CASGLVQDLFAEQYF. The CDR3 coding sequence is TGTGCTAGTGGTTTGGTACAAGACTTATTCGCCGAGCAGTACTTC.

This chain connects TRBV29-1 to TRBJ1-1, with D maybe TRBD1 (5 bases). Germline values: CDR1 SQVTM, CDR2 ANQGSEA. This CDR3 comprises 12 residues. The V and J ends lost 4 bases and 5 bases respectively, with 11 bases between them. The CDR3 is CSVGGEETEAFF. In DNA, the CDR3 is TGCAGCGTTGGAGGGGAGGAGACTGAAGCTTTCTTT.

This chain connects TRBV7-9 to TRBJ2-1, with TRBD2 matching over 12 bases. In germline, CDR1 is SEHNR, CDR2 FQNEAQ (reference sequence). After removal of 5 bases from V and 4 bases from J, the junction contained 6 bases not matched to a gene. This CDR3 comprises 16 residues. In nucleotides, the CDR3 is TGTGCCAGCAGCCAGTGGACTAGCGGGGAATACAATGAGCAGTTCTTC. It codes for CASSQWTSGEYNEQFF.

J is TRBJ1-1 and V is TRBV9; D call uncertain. With 3 bases removed from V and 3 bases from J, the gap between germline ends came to 9 bases. CDR3 length: 13 residues. Germline CDR1 is SGDLS and CDR2 is YYNGEE. The chain's CDR3 is CASSAPGYTEAFF. The DNA for the CDR3 is TGTGCCAGCAGCGCCCCCGGTTACACTGAAGCTTTCTTT.

This sequence joins TRBV19 and TRBJ1-1, with TRBD1 identical over 9 bases. J lost 4 bases, V lost 10 bases, and 4 bases had no gene match. The V gene's germline CDR1 is LNHDA and CDR2 SQIVND (reference sequence). The CDR3 spans 12 residues. The CDR3 reads CATGTGTTEAFF. CDR3 in DNA: TGTGCCACGGGGACAGGGACCACTGAAGCTTTCTTT. Combining the CDR3 with reference TRBV19 and TRBJ1-1 gives the whole variable domain DGGITQSPKYLFRKEGQNVTLSCEQNLNHDAMYWYRQDPGQGLRLIYYSQIVNDFQKGDIAEGYSVSREKKESFPLTVTSAQKNPTAFYLCATGTGTTEAFFGQGTRLTVV.

This chain connects TRBV29-1 to TRBJ2-7; the match to TRBD2 covers 7 bases. CDR3 length: 12 residues. Germline loops: CDR1 SQVTM, CDR2 ANQGSEA. The V gene end was trimmed by 4 bases and the J gene end by 2 bases; junction bases not matched to a gene: 2. The CDR3 loop reads CSVVSGTYEQYF. CDR3 DNA sequence: TGCAGCGTTGTGAGCGGGACCTACGAGCAGTACTTC.

V usage is TRBV6-5 and J usage is TRBJ2-2; TRBD1 aligns across 7 bases. In germline, CDR1 is MNHEY, CDR2 SVGAGI. This CDR3 is 14 amino acids long. V shed 5 bases and J 7 bases; nucleotides not matched to a gene: 7. The CDR3: CASSTGVENGELFF. Here the CDR3 DNA reads TGTGCCAGCAGTACAGGGGTTGAGAACGGGGAGCTGTTTTTT.

The chain has TRBV4-3 and TRBJ1-1, with D hard to call. The germline V gene has CDR1 LGHNA and CDR2 YSLEER. Trimming shortened V by 0 bases and J by 2 bases, and 7 bases separated the two germline ends. The CDR3 runs to 14 residues. The DNA of the CDR3 is TGCGCCAGCAGCCAAGATCAGGTTAACACTGAAGCTTTCTTT. This gives the protein CASSQDQVNTEAFF.

The chain is built from TRBV15 and TRBJ1-4; a weak D match, TRBD1 (5 bases). The CDR3 consists of 13 residues. The germline gives CDR1 LNHNV, CDR2 YYDKDF (reference sequence). The V end lost 4 bases, the J end lost 6 bases, and 9 bases lay between the germline ends. The CDR3 loop reads CATSTSTDEKLFF. DNA for the CDR3: TGTGCCACCAGCACCTCGACAGATGAAAAACTGTTTTTT.

The chain couples TRBV27 to TRBJ2-7; maybe TRBD1 (5 bases). The CDR3 has 13 residues. V lost 8 bases and J 3 bases, leaving 14 bases between the germline ends. Germline CDR1 reads MNHEY; CDR2 reads SMNVEV (reference sequence). The chain's CDR3 is CASAWGLLYEQYF. In DNA, the CDR3 is TGTGCCAGCGCGTGGGGCCTCCTCTACGAGCAGTACTTC.

The chain has TRBV11-3 and TRBJ2-7; 8 bases are a match to TRBD2. Germline V lookup: CDR1 SGHNT, CDR2 YENEEA. The CDR3 spans 15 residues. After removal of 4 bases from V and 4 bases from J, the junction contained 9 bases not matched to a gene. Here the CDR3 DNA reads TGTGCCAGCAGCTCCTATGCGAGCGGGAGTTACGAGCAGTACTTC. This translates into CASSSYASGSYEQYF. Drawing the rest from reference TRBV11-3 and TRBJ2-7, the complete variable domain is EAGVVQSPRYKIIEKKQPVAFWCNPISGHNTLYWYLQNLGQGPELLIRYENEEAVDDSQLPKDRFSAERLKGVDSTLKIQPAELGDSAVYLCASSSYASGSYEQYFGPGTRLTVT.

J is TRBJ1-6 and V is TRBV6-1; no clear D gene. Trimming removed 0 bases at V and 8 bases at J, with 11 bases between. The CDR3 is 15 amino acids. CDR1 is MNHNS, CDR2 SASEGT, per germline. The CDR3 loop reads CASSEAAGDHSPLHF. The CDR3 DNA is TGTGCCAGCAGTGAAGCGGCGGGTGACCATTCACCCCTCCACTTT.

The chain couples TRBV4-1 to TRBJ2-5, with 13 positions matching TRBD2. Trimming removed 0 bases from V and 3 bases from J; junction bases left unmatched: 10. The germline CDR1 and CDR2 sequences are MGHRA and YSYEKL. The CDR3 extends over 19 amino acids. CDR3 amino acids: CASSQDVAGLAGREETQYF. In DNA, the CDR3 is TGCGCCAGCAGCCAAGATGTTGCGGGACTAGCGGGACGGGAAGAGACCCAGTACTTC.